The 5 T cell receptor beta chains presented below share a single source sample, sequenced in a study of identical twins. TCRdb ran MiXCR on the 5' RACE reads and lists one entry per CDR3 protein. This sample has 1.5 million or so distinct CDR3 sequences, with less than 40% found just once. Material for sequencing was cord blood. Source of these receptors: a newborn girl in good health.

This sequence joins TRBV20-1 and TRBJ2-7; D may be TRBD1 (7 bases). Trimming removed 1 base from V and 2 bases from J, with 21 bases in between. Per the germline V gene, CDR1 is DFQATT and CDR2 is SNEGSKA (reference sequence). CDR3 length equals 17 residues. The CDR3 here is CSARGDRETRTAYEQYF. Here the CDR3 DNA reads TGCAGTGCTAGAGGTGACAGGGAGACTAGGACCGCCTACGAGCAGTACTTC.

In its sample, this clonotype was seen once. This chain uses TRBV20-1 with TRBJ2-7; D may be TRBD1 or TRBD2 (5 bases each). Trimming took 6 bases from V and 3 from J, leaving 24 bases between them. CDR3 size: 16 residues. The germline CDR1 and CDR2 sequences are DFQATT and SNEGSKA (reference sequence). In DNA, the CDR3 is TGCAGTGCCAGGGACCACACGCGAGCGTGGGGCTACGAGCAGTACTTC. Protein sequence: CSARDHTRAWGYEQYF.

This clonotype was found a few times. The CDR3 here is CASSADSPYGYTF. CDR3 in DNA: TGTGCCAGCAGCGCCGACAGCCCGTATGGCTACACCTTC. The chain is built from TRBV9 and TRBJ1-2; possible D gene TRBD1, 5 bases. CDR1 and CDR2 from the germline V gene are SGDLS and YYNGEE. Trimming removed 3 bases at V and 5 bases at J, with 11 bases between. The CDR3 has 13 residues. Complete variable domain (other parts from reference TRBV9 and TRBJ1-2): DSGVTQTPKHLITATGQRVTLRCSPRSGDLSVYWYQQSLDQGLQFLIQYYNGEERAKGNILERFSAQQFPDLHSELNLSSLELGDSALYFCASSADSPYGYTFGSGTRLTVV.

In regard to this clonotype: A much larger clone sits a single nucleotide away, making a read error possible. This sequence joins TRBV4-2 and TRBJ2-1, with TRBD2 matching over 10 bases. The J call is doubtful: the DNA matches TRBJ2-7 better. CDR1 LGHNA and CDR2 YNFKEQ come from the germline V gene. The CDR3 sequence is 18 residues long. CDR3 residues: CASSQRGELLAGSNEQYF. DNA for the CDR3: TGTGCCAGCAGCCAAAGGGGAGAATTACTAGCGGGATCTAATGAGCAGTACTTC.

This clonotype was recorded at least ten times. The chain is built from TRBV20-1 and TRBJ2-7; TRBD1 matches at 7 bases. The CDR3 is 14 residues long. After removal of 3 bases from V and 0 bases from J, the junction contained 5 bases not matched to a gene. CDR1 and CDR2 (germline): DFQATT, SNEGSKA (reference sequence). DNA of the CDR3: TGCAGTGCTAGTTTAAGGACAGGCTCCTACGAGCAGTACTTC. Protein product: CSASLRTGSYEQYF.